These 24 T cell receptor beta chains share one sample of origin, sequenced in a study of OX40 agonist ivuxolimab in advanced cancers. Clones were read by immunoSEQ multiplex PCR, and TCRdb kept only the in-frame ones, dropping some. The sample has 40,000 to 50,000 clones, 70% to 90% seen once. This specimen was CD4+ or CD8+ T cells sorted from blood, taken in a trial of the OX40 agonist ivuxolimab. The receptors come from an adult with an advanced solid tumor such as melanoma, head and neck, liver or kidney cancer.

The CDR3 sequence: CASKQTGESTYEQYF. Here the CDR3 DNA reads TGTGCCAGCAAGCAAACGGGGGAGAGTACCTACGAGCAGTACTTC. The V gene is TRBV13, the J gene TRBJ2-7; tentatively, D is TRBD2 (6 bases). This CDR3 comprises 15 residues. The germline V gene encodes CDR1 PRHDT and CDR2 FYEKMQ (reference sequence). Trimming took off 7 bases at V and 2 bases at J, with 18 bases between the two ends.

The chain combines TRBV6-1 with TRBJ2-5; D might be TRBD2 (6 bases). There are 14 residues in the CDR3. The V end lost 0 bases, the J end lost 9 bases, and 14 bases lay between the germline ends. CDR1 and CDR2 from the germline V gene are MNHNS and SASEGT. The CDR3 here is CASSEAAGPGAQYF. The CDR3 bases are TGTGCCAGCAGTGAAGCAGCCGGCCCGGGGGCCCAGTACTTC.

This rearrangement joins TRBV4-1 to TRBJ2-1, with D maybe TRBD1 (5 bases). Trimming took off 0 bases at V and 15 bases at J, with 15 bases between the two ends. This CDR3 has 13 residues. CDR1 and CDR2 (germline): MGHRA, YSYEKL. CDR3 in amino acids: CASSQEGAVTPFF. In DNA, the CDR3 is TGCGCCAGCAGCCAAGAAGGGGCAGTAACGCCGTTCTTC.

In nucleotides, the CDR3 is TGTGCCAGCAGCTGGGGGACAGACTACGAGCAGTACTTC. Amino acid sequence: CASSWGTDYEQYF. The chain uses TRBV7-6 and TRBJ2-7, with 7 bases fitting TRBD1. CDR3 length equals 13 residues. The J segment lost 3 bases and the V segment lost 4 bases, leaving 3 bases of the junction unmatched. CDR1 and CDR2 (germline): SGHVS, FNYEAQ.

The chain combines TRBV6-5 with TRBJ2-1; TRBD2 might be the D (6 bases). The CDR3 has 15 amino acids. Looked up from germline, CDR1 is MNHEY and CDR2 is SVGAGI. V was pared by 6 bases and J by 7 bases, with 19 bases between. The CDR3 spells CASRERTLGGNEQFF. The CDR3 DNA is TGTGCCAGCAGGGAACGGACCCTAGGAGGGAATGAGCAGTTCTTC.

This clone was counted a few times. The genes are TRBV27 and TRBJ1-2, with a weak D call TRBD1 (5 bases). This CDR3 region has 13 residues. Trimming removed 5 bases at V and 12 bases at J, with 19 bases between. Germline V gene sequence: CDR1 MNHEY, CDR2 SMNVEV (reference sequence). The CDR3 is CASSPNPGDLDTF. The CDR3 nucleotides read TGTGCCAGCAGTCCCAACCCCGGGGACCTGGACACCTTC.

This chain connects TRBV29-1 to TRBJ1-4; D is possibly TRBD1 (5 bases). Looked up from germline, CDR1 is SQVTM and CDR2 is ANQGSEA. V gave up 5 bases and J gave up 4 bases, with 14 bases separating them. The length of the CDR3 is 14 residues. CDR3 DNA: TGCAGCGTTACCGGGACGGACGGTAATGAAAAACTGTTTTTT. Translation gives CSVTGTDGNEKLFF.

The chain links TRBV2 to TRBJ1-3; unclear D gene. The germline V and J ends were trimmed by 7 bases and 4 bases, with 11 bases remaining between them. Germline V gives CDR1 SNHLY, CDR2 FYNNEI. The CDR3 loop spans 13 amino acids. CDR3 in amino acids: CASTPPAGNTIYF. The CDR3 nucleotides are TGTGCCAGCACCCCCCCAGCCGGAAACACCATATATTTT.

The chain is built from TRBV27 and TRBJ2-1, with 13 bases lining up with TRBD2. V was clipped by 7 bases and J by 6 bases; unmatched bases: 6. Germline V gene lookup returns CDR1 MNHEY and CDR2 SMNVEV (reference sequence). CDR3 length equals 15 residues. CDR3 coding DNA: TGTGCCAGCACCAAGGGACTAGCGGGGTCCAATGAGCAGTTCTTC. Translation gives CASTKGLAGSNEQFF.

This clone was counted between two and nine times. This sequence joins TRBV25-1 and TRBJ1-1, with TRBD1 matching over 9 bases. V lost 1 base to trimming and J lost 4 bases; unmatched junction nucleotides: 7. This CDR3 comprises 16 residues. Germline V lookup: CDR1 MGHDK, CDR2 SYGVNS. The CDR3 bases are TGTGCCAGCAGTGAATGGGGGACAGGGCCGGGCACTGAAGCTTTCTTT. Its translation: CASSEWGTGPGTEAFF.

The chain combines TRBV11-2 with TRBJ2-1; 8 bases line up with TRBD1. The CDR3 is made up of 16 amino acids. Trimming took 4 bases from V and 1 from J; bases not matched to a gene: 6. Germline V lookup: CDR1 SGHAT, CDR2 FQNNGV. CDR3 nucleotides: TGTGCCAGCAGCTCCGTCAGGGGGCGATCCTACAATGAGCAGTTCTTC. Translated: CASSSVRGRSYNEQFF.

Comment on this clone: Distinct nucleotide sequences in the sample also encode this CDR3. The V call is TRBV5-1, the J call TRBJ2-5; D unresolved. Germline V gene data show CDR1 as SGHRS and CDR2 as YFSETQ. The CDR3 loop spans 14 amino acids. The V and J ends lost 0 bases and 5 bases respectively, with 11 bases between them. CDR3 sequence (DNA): TGCGCCAGCAGCTTGGGGCTGGGTCGGGAGACCCAGTACTTC. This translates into CASSLGLGRETQYF. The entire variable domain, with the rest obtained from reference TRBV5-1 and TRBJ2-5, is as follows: KAGVTQTPRYLIKTRGQQVTLSCSPISGHRSVSWYQQTPGQGLQFLFEYFSETQRNKGNFPGRFSGRQFSNSRSEMNVSTLELGDSALYLCASSLGLGRETQYFGPGTRLLVL.

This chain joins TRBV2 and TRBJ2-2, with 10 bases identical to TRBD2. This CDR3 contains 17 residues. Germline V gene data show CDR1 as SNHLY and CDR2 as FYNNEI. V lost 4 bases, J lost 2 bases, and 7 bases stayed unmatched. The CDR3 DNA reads TGTGCCAGCAGTGTCCAAGCGGGAGGGCCAAACACCGGGGAGCTGTTTTTT. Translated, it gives CASSVQAGGPNTGELFF.

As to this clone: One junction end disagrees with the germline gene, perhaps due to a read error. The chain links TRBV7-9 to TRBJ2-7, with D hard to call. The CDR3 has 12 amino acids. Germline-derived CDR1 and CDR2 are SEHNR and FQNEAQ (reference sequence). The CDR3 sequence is CASSWISDEQYF. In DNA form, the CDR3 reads TGTGCCAGCAGCTGGATCTCCGACGAGCAGTACTTC. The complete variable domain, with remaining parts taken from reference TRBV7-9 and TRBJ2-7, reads DTGVSQNPRHKITKRGQNVTFRCDPISEHNRLYWYRQTLGQGPEFLTYFQNEAQLEKSRLLSDRFSAERPKGSFSTLEIQRTEQGDSAMYLCASSWISDEQYFGPGTRLTVT.

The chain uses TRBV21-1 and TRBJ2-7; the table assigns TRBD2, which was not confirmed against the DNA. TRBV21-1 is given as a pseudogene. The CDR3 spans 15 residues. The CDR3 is CASSKDASHPYEQYF. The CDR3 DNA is TGTGCCAGCAGCAAAGATGCGTCTCATCCCTACGAGCAGTACTTC.

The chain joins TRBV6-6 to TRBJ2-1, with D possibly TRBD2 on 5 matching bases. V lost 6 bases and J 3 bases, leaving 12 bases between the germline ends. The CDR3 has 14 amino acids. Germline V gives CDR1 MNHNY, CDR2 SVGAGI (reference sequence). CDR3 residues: CASSRDVGYNEQFF. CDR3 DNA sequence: TGTGCCAGCAGCCGGGATGTTGGCTACAATGAGCAGTTCTTC.

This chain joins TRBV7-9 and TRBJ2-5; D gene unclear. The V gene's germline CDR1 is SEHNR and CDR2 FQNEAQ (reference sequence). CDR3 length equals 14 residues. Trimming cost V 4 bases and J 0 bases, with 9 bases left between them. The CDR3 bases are TGTGCCAGCAGCTCCCTCGCATACCAAGAGACCCAGTACTTC. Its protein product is CASSSLAYQETQYF.

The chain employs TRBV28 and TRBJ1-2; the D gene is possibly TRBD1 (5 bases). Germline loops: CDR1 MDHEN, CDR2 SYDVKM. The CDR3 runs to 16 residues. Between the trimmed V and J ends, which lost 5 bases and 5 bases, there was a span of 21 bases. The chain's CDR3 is CASSPRRDPASYGYTF. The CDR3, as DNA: TGTGCCAGCAGTCCCCGTAGGGACCCCGCTTCATATGGCTACACCTTC.

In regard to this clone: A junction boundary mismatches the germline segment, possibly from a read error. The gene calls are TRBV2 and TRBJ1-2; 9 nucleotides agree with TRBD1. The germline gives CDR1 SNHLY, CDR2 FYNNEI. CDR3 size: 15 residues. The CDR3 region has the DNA TGTGCCGGCAGGGGGGACAGGGCGCCTCTCTATGGCTACACCTTC. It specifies CAGRGDRAPLYGYTF.

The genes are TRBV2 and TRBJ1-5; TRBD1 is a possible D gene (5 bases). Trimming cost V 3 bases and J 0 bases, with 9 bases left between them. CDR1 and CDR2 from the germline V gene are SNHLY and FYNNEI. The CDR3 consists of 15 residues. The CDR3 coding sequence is TGTGCCAGCAGTGACAGGGCTTATAGCAATCAGCCCCAGCATTTT. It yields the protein CASSDRAYSNQPQHF.

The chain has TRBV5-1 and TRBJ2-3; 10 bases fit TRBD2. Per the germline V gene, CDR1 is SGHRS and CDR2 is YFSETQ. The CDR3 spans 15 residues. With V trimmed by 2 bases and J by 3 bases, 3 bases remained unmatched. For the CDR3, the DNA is TGCGCCAGCAGCTTTAGGACTAGCGGAACAGATACGCAGTATTTT. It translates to CASSFRTSGTDTQYF.

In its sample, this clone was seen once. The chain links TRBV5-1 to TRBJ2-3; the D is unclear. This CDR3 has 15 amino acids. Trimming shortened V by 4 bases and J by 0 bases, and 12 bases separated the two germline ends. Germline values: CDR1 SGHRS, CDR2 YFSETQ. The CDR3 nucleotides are TGCGCCAGCAGCCTGGCCTATCCTAGCACAGATACGCAGTATTTT. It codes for CASSLAYPSTDTQYF.

In DNA form, the CDR3 reads TGTGCCAGCAGCTTTCGGACTGTAACCGGGGAGCTGTTTTTT. Its protein product is CASSFRTVTGELFF. V is TRBV5-5 and J is TRBJ2-2, with D possibly TRBD2 on 5 matching bases. Germline V lookup: CDR1 SGHKS, CDR2 YYEKEE (reference sequence). V was cut by 2 bases and J by 5 bases, with 10 bases left in between. The CDR3 extends over 14 amino acids.

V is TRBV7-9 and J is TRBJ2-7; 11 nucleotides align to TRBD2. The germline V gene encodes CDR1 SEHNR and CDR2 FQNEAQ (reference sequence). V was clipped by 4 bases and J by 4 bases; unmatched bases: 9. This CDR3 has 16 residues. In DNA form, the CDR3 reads TGTGCCAGCAGCTCCTCAGCTAGCGGGAGGCGGTACGAGCAGTACTTC. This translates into CASSSSASGRRYEQYF.